A selection of T cell receptor beta chains follows, all from one sample in a study of CD8 T cells in ankylosing spondylitis. TCRdb passed the 5' RACE reads through MiXCR, listing each CDR3 protein once. The sample lists 130,000 or so distinct CDR3 sequences, about 10% seen once, with over 4% in the top ten. Sequencing was carried out using blood, either unsorted or a sorted T cell fraction (not recorded which). The receptor source for this set is a female donor with ankylosing spondylitis or in good health (not recorded which). CDR3s include the opening cysteine and the closing phenylalanine or tryptophan. Each record gives: CDR3 protein, J gene, V gene.

CASSPGEDEAFF | TRBJ1-1 | TRBV5-1
CASSSQGAGGNTIYF | TRBJ1-3 | TRBV11-2
CASSVLAGAEQYF | TRBJ2-7 | TRBV2
CASSLGAGYNEQFF | TRBJ2-1 | TRBV5-1
CASSETSGSLYEQYF | TRBJ2-7 | TRBV11-2
CASSPRQDLNTEAFF | TRBJ1-1 | TRBV5-1
CASSQDRHPNPGADTQYF | TRBJ2-3 | TRBV3-1
CASSLWVNSGELFF | TRBJ2-2 | TRBV12-3/TRBV12-4
CSVVPGQAQETQYF | TRBJ2-5 | TRBV29-1
CASSLEGGRGPNEKLFF | TRBJ1-4 | TRBV5-5
CATDPGTGSTGELFF | TRBJ2-2 | TRBV19
CASSSPVWGYNEQFF | TRBJ2-1 | TRBV12-3/TRBV12-4
CASTSIAGYEQYF | TRBJ2-7 | TRBV2
CATSRGTEAFF | TRBJ1-1 | TRBV24-1
CSVAPLPPNTEAFF | TRBJ1-1 | TRBV29-1
CASSFSGTSGRKSTDTQYF | TRBJ2-3 | TRBV12-3/TRBV12-4
CASSRPTGEQYF | TRBJ2-7 | TRBV11-2
CSARTASSTDTQYF | TRBJ2-3 | TRBV20-1
CASRTGFPGANVLTF | TRBJ2-6 | TRBV28
CASSFLRYEQYF | TRBJ2-7 | TRBV12-3/TRBV12-4
CASSVTVGESGKNTGELFF | TRBJ2-2 | TRBV9
CASSAEGDTQYF | TRBJ2-3 | TRBV5-1
CSALSGRAENEQFF | TRBJ2-1 | TRBV20-1
CASSRLGGRGYNEQFF | TRBJ2-1 | TRBV7-2
CASSRGNPGYTF | TRBJ1-2 | TRBV11-2
CAWSGKGPYEQYF | TRBJ2-7 | TRBV30
CASSFAGTSVTEAFF | TRBJ1-1 | TRBV5-1
CAWSRTGELFF | TRBJ2-2 | TRBV30
CASRPGPTASYTF | TRBJ1-2 | TRBV7-8
CSAPEQGTSTDTQYF | TRBJ2-3 | TRBV20-1
CASSFGTSGGYTF | TRBJ1-2 | TRBV7-2
CASSPSGQGYEQYF | TRBJ2-7 | TRBV18
CSAPGTGLYEQYF | TRBJ2-7 | TRBV20-1
CASSLWEANTGELFF | TRBJ2-2 | TRBV7-9
CASSLLGQGAARREFF | TRBJ2-1 | TRBV27
CSVEDDTRGYEQYF | TRBJ2-7 | TRBV29-1
CASSPHAGELFF | TRBJ2-2 | TRBV27
CASSFQGAPYEQYF | TRBJ2-7 | TRBV28
CASSPMGLAGGEQFF | TRBJ2-1 | TRBV9
CASSPPTGTEYNEQFF | TRBJ2-1 | TRBV28